This T cell receptor (beta chain) originates from a study of technical replicates of blood from a few donors. The CDR3 contains 11 residues. Germline V gene data show CDR1 as DFQATT and CDR2 as SNEGSKA (reference sequence). This clone came up a few times. TCRdb keeps only in-frame clones here, not all; method: immunoSEQ multiplex PCR. The sample has about 86,000 clones, roughly 95% seen once; the top ten hold 0.37%. The chain has TRBV20-1 and TRBJ2-7, with 10 bases fitting TRBD1. The specimen sequenced was T cells isolated from PBMCs. The sequence came from a human donor in good health. The CDR3 DNA follows: TGCAGTGCTAGAGGAGGGACAGGGGCAGTGGTT. Residues: CSARGGTGAVV.